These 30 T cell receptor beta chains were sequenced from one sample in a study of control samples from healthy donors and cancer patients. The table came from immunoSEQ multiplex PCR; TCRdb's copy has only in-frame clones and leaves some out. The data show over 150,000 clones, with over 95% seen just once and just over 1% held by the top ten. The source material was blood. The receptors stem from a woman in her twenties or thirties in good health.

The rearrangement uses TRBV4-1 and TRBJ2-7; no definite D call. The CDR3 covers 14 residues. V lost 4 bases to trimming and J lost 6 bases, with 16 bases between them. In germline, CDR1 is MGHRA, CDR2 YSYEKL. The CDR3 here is CASSPPRTPGEQYF. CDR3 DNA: TGCGCCAGCAGCCCGCCCCGGACCCCGGGCGAGCAGTACTTC.

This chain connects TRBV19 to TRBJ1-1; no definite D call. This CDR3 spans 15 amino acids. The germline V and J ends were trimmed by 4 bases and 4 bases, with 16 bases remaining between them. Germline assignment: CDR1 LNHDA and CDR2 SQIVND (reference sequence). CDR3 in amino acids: CASSTHQDLGTEAFF. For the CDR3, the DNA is TGTGCCAGTAGTACCCATCAGGATCTGGGCACTGAAGCTTTCTTT.

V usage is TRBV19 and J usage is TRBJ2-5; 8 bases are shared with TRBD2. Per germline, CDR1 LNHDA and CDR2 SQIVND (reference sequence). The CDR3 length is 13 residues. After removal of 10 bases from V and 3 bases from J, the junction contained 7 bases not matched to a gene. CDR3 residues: CATHGGVKETQYF. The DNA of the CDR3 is TGTGCCACCCACGGGGGGGTCAAAGAGACCCAGTACTTC.

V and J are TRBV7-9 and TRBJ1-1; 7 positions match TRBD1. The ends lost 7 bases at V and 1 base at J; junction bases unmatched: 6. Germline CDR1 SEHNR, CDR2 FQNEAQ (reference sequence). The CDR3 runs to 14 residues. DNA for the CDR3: TGTGCCAGCACCGCAGGGGGGTCGAACACTGAAGCTTTCTTT. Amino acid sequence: CASTAGGSNTEAFF.

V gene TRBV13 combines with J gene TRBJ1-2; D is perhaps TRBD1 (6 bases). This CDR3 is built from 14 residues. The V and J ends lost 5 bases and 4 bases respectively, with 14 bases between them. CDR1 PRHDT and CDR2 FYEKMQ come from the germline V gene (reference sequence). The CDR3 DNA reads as TGTGCCAGCAGCCCAGAGGGGGATCCCTATGGCTACACCTTC. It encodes CASSPEGDPYGYTF.

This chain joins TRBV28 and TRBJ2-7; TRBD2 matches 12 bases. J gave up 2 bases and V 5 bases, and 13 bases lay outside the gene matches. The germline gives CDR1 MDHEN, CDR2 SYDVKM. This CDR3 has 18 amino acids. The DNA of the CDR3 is TGTGCCAGCAGTCCCACCCGGACTAGCGGGGCTGTCACCTACGAGCAGTACTTC. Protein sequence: CASSPTRTSGAVTYEQYF.

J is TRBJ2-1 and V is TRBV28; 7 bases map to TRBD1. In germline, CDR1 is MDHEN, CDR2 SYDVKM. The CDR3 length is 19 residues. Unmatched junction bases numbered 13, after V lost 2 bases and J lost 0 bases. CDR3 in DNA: TGTGCCAGCAGTTTACTAAGGGGACAGCTTGCCTACTCCTACAATGAGCAGTTCTTC. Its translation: CASSLLRGQLAYSYNEQFF.

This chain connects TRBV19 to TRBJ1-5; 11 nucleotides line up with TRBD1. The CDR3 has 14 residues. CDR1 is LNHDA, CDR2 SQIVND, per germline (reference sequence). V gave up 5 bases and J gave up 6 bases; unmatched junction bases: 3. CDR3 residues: CASSGTGGPQPQHF. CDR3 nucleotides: TGTGCCAGTAGTGGGACAGGGGGACCTCAGCCCCAGCATTTT.

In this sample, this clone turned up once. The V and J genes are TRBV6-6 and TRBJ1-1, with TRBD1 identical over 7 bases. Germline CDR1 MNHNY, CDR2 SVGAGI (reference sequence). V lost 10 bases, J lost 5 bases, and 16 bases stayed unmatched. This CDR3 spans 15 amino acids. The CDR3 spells CATLGQTGGVTEAFF. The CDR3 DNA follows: TGTGCCACCTTGGGACAGACCGGAGGGGTGACTGAAGCTTTCTTT.

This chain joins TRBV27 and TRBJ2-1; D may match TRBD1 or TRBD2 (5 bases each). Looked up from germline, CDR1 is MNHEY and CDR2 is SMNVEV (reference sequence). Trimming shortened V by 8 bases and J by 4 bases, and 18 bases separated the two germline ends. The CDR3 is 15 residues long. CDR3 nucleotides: TGTGCCAGCCGCAAGGGCCGGGACCGGTACAATGAGCAGTTCTTC. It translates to CASRKGRDRYNEQFF.

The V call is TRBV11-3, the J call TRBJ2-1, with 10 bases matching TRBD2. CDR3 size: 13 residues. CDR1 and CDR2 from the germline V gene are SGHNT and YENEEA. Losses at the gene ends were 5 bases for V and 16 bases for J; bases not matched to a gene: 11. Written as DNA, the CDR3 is TGTGCCAGCAGCCCGCGCCGGAGCGGGGGGGTATTCTTC. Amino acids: CASSPRRSGGVFF.

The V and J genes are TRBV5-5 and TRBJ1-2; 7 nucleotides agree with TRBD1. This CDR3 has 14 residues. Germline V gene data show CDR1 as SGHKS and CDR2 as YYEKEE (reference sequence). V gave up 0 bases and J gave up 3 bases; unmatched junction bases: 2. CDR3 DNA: TGTGCCAGCAGCTTGGTGGGACAGTACTATGGCTACACCTTC. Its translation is CASSLVGQYYGYTF.

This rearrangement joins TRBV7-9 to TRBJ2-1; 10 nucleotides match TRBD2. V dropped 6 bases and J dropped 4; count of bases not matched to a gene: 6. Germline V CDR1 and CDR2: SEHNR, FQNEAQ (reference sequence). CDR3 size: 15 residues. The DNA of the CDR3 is TGTGCCAGCAGTCCAGCGGGGGGGCGGTACAATGAGCAGTTCTTC. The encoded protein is CASSPAGGRYNEQFF.

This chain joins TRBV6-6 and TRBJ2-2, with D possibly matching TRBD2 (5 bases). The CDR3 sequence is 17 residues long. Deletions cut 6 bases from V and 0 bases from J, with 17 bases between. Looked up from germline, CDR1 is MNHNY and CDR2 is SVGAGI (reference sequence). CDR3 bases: TGTGCCAGCAGCCGACGAGGGATTACGTCGAACACCGGGGAGCTGTTTTTT. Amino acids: CASSRRGITSNTGELFF.

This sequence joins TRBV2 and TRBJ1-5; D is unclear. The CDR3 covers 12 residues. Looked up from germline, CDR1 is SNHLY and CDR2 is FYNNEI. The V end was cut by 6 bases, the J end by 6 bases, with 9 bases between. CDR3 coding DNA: TGTGCCAGCAGCCCGGGTGCTCAGCCCCAGCATTTT. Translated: CASSPGAQPQHF.

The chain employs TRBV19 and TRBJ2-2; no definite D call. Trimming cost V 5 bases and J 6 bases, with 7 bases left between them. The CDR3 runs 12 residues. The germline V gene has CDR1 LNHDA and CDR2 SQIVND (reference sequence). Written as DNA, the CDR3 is TGTGCCAGTAGTCAGGTCCCCGGGGAGCTGTTTTTT. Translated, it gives CASSQVPGELFF.

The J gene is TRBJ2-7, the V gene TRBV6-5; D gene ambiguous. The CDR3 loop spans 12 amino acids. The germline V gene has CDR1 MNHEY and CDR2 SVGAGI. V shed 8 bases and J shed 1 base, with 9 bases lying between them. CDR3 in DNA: TGTGCCAGCGACACCTCATCCTACGAGCAGTACTTC. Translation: CASDTSSYEQYF.

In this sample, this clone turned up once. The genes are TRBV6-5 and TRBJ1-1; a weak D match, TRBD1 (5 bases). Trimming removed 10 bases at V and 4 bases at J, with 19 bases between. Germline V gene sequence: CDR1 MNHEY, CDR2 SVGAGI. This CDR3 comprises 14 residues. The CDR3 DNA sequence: TGTGCCACCAAGCGCTTGGGGGTTAGCACTGAAGCTTTCTTT. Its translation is CATKRLGVSTEAFF.

The CDR3 DNA reads as TGTGCCAGCAGCTTGACTAGCGGGAACACAGATACGCAGTATTTT. The encoded protein is CASSLTSGNTDTQYF. This chain uses TRBV5-5 with TRBJ2-3; 10 bases are a match to TRBD2. J was trimmed by 2 bases and V by 1 base; bases with no gene match: 1. The germline V gene has CDR1 SGHKS and CDR2 YYEKEE (reference sequence). This CDR3 comprises 15 residues.

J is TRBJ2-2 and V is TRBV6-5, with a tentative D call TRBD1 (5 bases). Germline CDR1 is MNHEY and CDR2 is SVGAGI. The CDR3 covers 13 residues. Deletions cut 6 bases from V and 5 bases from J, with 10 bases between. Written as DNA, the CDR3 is TGTGCCAGCAGCGGCAGGGCGACCGGGGAGCTGTTTTTT. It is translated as CASSGRATGELFF.

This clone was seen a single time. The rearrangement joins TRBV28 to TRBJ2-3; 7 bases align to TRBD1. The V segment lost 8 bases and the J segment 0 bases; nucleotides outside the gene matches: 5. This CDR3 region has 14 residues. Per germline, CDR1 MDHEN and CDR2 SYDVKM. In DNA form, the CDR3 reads TGTGCCAGCGGACTGGGACAGAGCACAGATACGCAGTATTTT. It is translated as CASGLGQSTDTQYF.

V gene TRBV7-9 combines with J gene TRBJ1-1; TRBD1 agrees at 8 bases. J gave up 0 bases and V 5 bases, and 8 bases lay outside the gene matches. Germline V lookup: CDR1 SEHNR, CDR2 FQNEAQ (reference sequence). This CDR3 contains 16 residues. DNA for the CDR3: TGTGCCAGCAGCCCAGGGCCGGACAGGGTGAACACTGAAGCTTTCTTT. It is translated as CASSPGPDRVNTEAFF. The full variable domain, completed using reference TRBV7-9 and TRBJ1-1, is DTGVSQNPRHKITKRGQNVTFRCDPISEHNRLYWYRQTLGQGPEFLTYFQNEAQLEKSRLLSDRFSAERPKGSFSTLEIQRTEQGDSAMYLCASSPGPDRVNTEAFFGQGTRLTVV.

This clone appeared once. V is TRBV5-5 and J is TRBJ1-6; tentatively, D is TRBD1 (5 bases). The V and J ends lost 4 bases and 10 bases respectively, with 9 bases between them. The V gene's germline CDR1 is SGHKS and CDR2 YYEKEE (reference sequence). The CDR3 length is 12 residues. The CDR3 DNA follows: TGTGCCAGCAGCCTGGGGGGGTCACCCCTCCACTTT. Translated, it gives CASSLGGSPLHF.

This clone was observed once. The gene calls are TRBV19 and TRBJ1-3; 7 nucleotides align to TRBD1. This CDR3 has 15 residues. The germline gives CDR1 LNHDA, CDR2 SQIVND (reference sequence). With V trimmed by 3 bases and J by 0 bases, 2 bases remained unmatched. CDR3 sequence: CASSIGTASGNTIYF. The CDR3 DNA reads TGTGCCAGTAGTATCGGGACAGCCTCTGGAAACACCATATATTTT.

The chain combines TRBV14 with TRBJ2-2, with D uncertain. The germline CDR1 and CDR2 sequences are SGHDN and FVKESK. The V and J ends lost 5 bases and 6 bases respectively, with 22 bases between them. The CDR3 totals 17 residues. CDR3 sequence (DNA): TGTGCCAGCAGCTTCGATTGGACCCTTACTGGGGCCGGGGAGCTGTTTTTT. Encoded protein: CASSFDWTLTGAGELFF.

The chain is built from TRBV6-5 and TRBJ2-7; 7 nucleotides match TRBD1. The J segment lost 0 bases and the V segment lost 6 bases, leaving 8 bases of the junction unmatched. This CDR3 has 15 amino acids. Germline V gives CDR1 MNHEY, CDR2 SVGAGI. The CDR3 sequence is CASRDGTESSYEQYF. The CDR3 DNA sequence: TGTGCCAGCAGGGACGGGACAGAAAGCTCCTACGAGCAGTACTTC.

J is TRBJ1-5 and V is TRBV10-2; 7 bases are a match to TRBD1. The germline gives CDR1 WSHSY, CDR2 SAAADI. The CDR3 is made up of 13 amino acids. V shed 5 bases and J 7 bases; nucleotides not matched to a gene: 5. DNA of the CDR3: TGCGCCAGCAGTACCGACAGGGCCCAGCCCCAGCATTTT. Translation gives CASSTDRAQPQHF.

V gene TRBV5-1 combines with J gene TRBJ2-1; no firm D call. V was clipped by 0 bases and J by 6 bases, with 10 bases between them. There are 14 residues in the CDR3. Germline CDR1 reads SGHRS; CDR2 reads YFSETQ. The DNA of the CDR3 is TGCGCCAGCAGCTTGGGTCAGGCGGCCAATGAGCAGTTCTTC. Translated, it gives CASSLGQAANEQFF.

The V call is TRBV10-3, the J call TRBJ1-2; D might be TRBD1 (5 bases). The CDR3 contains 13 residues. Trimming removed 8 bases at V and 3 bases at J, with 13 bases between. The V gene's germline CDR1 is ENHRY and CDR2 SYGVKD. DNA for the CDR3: TGTGCCATCGCTCCAGGGCCCTACTATGGCTACACCTTC. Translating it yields CAIAPGPYYGYTF.

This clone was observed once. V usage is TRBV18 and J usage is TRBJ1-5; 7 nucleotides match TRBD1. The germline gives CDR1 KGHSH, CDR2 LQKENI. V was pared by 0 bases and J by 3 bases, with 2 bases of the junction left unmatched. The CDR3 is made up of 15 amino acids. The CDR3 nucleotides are TGTGCCAGCTCACCACCGGGACAGTACAATCAGCCCCAGCATTTT. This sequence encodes CASSPPGQYNQPQHF.